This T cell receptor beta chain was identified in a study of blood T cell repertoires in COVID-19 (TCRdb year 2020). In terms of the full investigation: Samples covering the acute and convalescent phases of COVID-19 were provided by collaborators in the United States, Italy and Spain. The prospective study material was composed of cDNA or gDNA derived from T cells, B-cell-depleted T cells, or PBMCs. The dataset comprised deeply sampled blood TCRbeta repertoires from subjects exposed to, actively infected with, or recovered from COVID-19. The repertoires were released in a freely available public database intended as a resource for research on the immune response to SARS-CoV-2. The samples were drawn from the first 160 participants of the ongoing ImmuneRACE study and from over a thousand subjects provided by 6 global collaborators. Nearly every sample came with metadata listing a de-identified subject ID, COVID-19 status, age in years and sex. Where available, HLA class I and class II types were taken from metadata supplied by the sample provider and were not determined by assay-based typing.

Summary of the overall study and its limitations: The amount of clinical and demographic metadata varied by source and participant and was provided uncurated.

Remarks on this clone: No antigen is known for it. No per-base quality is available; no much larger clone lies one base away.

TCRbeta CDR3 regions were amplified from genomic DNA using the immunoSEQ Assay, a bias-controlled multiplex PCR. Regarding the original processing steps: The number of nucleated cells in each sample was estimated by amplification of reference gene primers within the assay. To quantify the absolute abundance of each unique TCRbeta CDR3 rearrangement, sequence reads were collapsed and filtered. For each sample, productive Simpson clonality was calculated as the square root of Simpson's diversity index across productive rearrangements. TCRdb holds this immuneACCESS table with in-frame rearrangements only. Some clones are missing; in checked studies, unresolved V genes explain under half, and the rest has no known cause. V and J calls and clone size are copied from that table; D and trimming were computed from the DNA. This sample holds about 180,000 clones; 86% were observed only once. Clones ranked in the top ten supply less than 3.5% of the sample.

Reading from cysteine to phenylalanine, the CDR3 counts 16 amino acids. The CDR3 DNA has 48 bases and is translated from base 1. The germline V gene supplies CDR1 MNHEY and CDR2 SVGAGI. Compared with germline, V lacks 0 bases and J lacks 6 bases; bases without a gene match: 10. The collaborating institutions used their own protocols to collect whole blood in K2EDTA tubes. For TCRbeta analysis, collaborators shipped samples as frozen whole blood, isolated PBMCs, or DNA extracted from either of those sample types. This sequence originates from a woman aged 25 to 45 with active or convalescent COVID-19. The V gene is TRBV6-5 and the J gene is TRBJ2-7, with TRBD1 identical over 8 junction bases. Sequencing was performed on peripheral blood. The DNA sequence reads TGTGCCAGCAGTTACTCGGACAGGGAGATTCCTTCCGAGCAGTACTTC. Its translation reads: CASSYSDREIPSEQYF.